This T cell receptor beta chain was sequenced during a study of OX40 agonist ivuxolimab in advanced cancers. Trimming removed 4 bases from V and 0 bases from J, with 21 bases in between. CDR1 is SGHDT, CDR2 YYEEEE, per germline. The CDR3 length is 18 residues. Only in-frame clones appear in the TCRdb table, and some are missing; sequencing was by immunoSEQ multiplex PCR. The data contain about 46,000 clones, about 88% of them singletons. The sample here was CD4+ or CD8+ T cells sorted from blood, taken in a trial of the OX40 agonist ivuxolimab. The J gene is TRBJ2-3, the V gene TRBV5-6; D might be TRBD1 or TRBD2, each matching 5 bases. The TCR sequence derives from an adult with an advanced solid tumor such as melanoma, head and neck, liver or kidney cancer. This CDR3 is CASSPGWGTRPSTDTQYF. The DNA of the CDR3 is TGTGCCAGCAGCCCCGGGTGGGGGACGCGACCTAGCACAGATACGCAGTATTTT. Using reference TRBV5-6 and TRBJ2-3 for the parts outside the CDR3, the full variable domain is DAGVTQSPTHLIKTRGQQVTLRCSPKSGHDTVSWYQQALGQGPQFIFQYYEEEERQRGNFPDRFSGHQFPNYSSELNVNALLLGDSALYLCASSPGWGTRPSTDTQYFGPGTRLTVL.